This T cell receptor beta chain was observed in a study of Graves' ophthalmopathy and Graves' hyperthyroidism. About the study: Sampling took place at initial diagnosis, with peripheral blood obtained before any treatment.

Scientists amplified the TCR beta CDR3 regions from RNA transcripts. An initial RT-PCR round employing HTBI primers preceded a second-round multiplex PCR. One entry per CDR3 protein, called by TCRdb with MiXCR from the multiplex PCR reads. The sample records about 240,000 distinct CDR3 sequences, 45% to 55% being singletons. Details on this clonotype: Its specificity is not known.

The study, taken as a whole, reports: Blood contained most expanded thyroid clonotypes exceeding 0.001 frequency.

Diagnosis used clinical symptoms, serum thyroxine, TRAb, thyroid ultrasound and orbital computed tomography. Germline CDR1 and CDR2: LGHDT and YNNKEL (reference sequence). The V end lost 5 bases, the J end lost 5 bases, and 16 bases lay between the germline ends. The CDR3 consists of 14 residues. Sequences were obtained from peripheral blood. The TCR was taken from an adult man with Graves' ophthalmopathy. This chain links TRBV3-1 with TRBJ2-7; possible D gene TRBD2, 6 bases. This CDR3 reads CASSILFGTHEQYF. CDR3 DNA sequence: TGTGCCAGCAGCATCCTTTTCGGGACTCACGAGCAGTACTTC.